This T cell receptor beta chain is from a study of response to subunit inactivated influenza vaccine. One entry per CDR3 protein results from TCRdb running MiXCR on the RT-PCR reads. Among hundreds of thousands of distinct CDR3 sequences listed, about 15% were seen once. Study conclusions and caveats: Each seasonal flu vaccination may recruit only limited new T cells, authors suggested.

To note about this clonotype: As yet, its antigen is unknown.

This TCR derives from a man aged 50 to 60 who received an inactivated influenza vaccine. Sequenced here: PBMCs from blood, sampled around 15 days before vaccination.

This chain's CDR3 is CASSRGQKETQYF. DNA for the CDR3: TGTGCCAGCAGTCGCGGACAGAAAGAGACCCAGTACTTC. This chain uses TRBV6-6 with TRBJ2-5; weak D call: TRBD1 (6 bases). This CDR3 is built from 13 residues. Trimming removed 5 bases from V and 3 bases from J, with 10 bases in between. CDR1 and CDR2 from the germline V gene are MNHNY and SVGAGI (reference sequence).